This TCR beta chain stems from a study of immune cell composition in non-small cell lung cancer. Libraries were prepared by immunoSEQ multiplex PCR; TCRdb keeps only in-frame clonotypes and omits some of them. The sample includes some 5,000 clones, approximately 85% of them seen just once. V gave up 7 bases and J gave up 2 bases, with 12 bases separating them. The CDR3 has 14 residues. In germline, CDR1 is MNHNS, CDR2 SASEGT. The sample was lung tumor tissue. The V and J genes are TRBV6-1 and TRBJ1-5; D not certain. The sequence was obtained from a human donor with non-small cell lung cancer. This CDR3 reads CASKEVSGNQPQHF. The CDR3 bases are TGTGCCAGCAAGGAGGTTTCGGGCAATCAGCCCCAGCATTTT.